The 18 T cell receptor beta chains below all came from one sample that was sequenced in a study. Via MiXCR, TCRdb re-called the RT-PCR reads, giving one row per CDR3 protein. The sample records more than 550,000 distinct CDR3 sequences, 14% being singletons. The source material was memory CD4+ T cells from blood. These receptors were collected from a female donor in good health, serving as a healthy control.

The chain recombines TRBV6-6 with TRBJ1-1, with D unresolved. CDR3 length: 13 residues. Germline V lookup: CDR1 MNHNY, CDR2 SVGAGI (reference sequence). The germline V and J ends were trimmed by 6 bases and 0 bases, with 8 bases remaining between them. CDR3 region: CASSTRMNTEAFF. In DNA form, the CDR3 reads TGTGCCAGCAGCACTAGGATGAACACTGAAGCTTTCTTT.

The chain couples TRBV5-1 to TRBJ1-2; the D gene is possibly TRBD1 (6 bases). The ends were cut back, 5 bases at V and 3 bases at J, with 8 bases in the middle. This CDR3 contains 12 residues. The germline gives CDR1 SGHRS, CDR2 YFSETQ. CDR3 residues: CASRGGDYGYTF. In nucleotides, the CDR3 is TGCGCCAGCAGGGGGGGCGACTATGGCTACACCTTC.

This clonotype was seen a handful of times. The chain is built from TRBV25-1 and TRBJ2-2; 7 bases fit TRBD2. The CDR3 is 14 amino acids. CDR1 and CDR2 from the germline V gene are MGHDK and SYGVNS. The ends lost 3 bases at V and 7 bases at J; junction bases unmatched: 5. CDR3 in DNA: TGTGCCAGCAGTGACACCGGGGGGTTCGGGGAGCTGTTTTTT. Translated, it gives CASSDTGGFGELFF.

This clonotype was observed many times. The rearrangement uses TRBV9 and TRBJ2-1; 7 bases are a match to TRBD1. With V trimmed by 3 bases and J by 0 bases, 9 bases remained unmatched. Germline CDR1 SGDLS, CDR2 YYNGEE. CDR3 length: 17 amino acids. The CDR3 is CASSGQGPPSSYNEQFF. As DNA, the CDR3 is TGTGCCAGCAGCGGACAGGGACCACCCAGCTCCTACAATGAGCAGTTCTTC. The variable domain in full, with the rest retrieved from reference TRBV9 and TRBJ2-1, is DSGVTQTPKHLITATGQRVTLRCSPRSGDLSVYWYQQSLDQGLQFLIQYYNGEERAKGNILERFSAQQFPDLHSELNLSSLELGDSALYFCASSGQGPPSSYNEQFFGPGTRLTVL.

The rearrangement uses TRBV6-2 or TRBV6-3 and TRBJ2-1; 7 bases match TRBD2. V was clipped by 4 bases and J by 0 bases; unmatched bases: 9. This CDR3 has 17 residues. The germline CDR1 and CDR2 sequences are MNHEY and SVGEGT. CDR3 DNA sequence: TGTGCCAGCAGTTCCACAAGCGGGGATTACTCCTACAATGAGCAGTTCTTC. As protein: CASSSTSGDYSYNEQFF.

The chain joins TRBV7-2 to TRBJ1-2; no clear D gene. Trimming shortened V by 4 bases and J by 1 base, and 7 bases separated the two germline ends. Germline V gene lookup returns CDR1 SGHTA and CDR2 FQGNSA. This CDR3 contains 13 residues. CDR3: CASSSAINYGYTF. Written as DNA, the CDR3 is TGTGCCAGCAGCTCGGCCATTAACTATGGCTACACCTTC.

Concerning this clonotype: A much larger clonotype is one base distant, so this may be a read error. The V and J genes are TRBV7-3 and TRBJ2-5; 14 bases fit TRBD2. CDR3 length equals 15 residues. Germline CDR1 and CDR2: SGHTA and FQGTGA. As DNA, the CDR3 is TGTGCCAGCAGCTCCGGGACTAGCGGGAGAGAGACCCAGAACTTC. Translated: CASSSGTSGRETQNF.

This clonotype was recorded many times. The rearrangement uses TRBV20-1 and TRBJ2-3; 9 bases fit TRBD2. The CDR3 covers 16 residues. Germline CDR1 reads DFQATT; CDR2 reads SNEGSKA (reference sequence). Losses at the gene ends were 2 bases for V and 5 bases for J; bases not matched to a gene: 11. The DNA of the CDR3 is TGCAGTGCTAGAATTAGCGGGGGCTCCTCGGGAGATACGCAGTATTTT. This gives the protein CSARISGGSSGDTQYF.

Many counts were recorded for this clonotype. V usage is TRBV5-6 and J usage is TRBJ2-2; D is undetermined. The V end lost 2 bases, the J end lost 6 bases, and 2 bases lay between the germline ends. Germline assignment: CDR1 SGHDT and CDR2 YYEEEE. The CDR3 loop spans 11 amino acids. The DNA of the CDR3 is TGTGCCAGCAGCTTCTCCGGGGAGCTGTTTTTT. It yields the protein CASSFSGELFF.

This clonotype was detected ten times or more. This chain joins TRBV20-1 and TRBJ2-7; 10 bases map to TRBD1. The CDR3 runs to 14 residues. CDR1 is DFQATT, CDR2 SNEGSKA, per germline (reference sequence). V lost 6 bases, J lost 3 bases, and 8 bases stayed unmatched. The CDR3, as DNA: TGCAGTGCAAACCCCGACAGGGGGCTCTACGAGCAGTACTTC. Protein sequence: CSANPDRGLYEQYF.

This clonotype was picked up many times. The chain uses TRBV7-2 and TRBJ2-4; the D is unclear. Trimming cost V 1 base and J 1 base, with 11 bases left between them. CDR3 size: 16 residues. Germline loops: CDR1 SGHTA, CDR2 FQGNSA. The CDR3: CASSLGESGAKNIQYF. CDR3 nucleotides: TGTGCCAGCAGCTTAGGGGAATCGGGCGCCAAAAACATTCAGTACTTC.

The gene calls are TRBV27 and TRBJ2-7, with 7 bases aligning to TRBD2. The CDR3 consists of 17 residues. The germline V gene encodes CDR1 MNHEY and CDR2 SMNVEV (reference sequence). V was pared by 3 bases and J by 0 bases, with 11 bases of the junction left unmatched. CDR3 residues: CASSLVSGGRSSYEQYF. The CDR3 DNA reads as TGTGCCAGCAGTTTGGTTTCGGGAGGCAGGAGCTCCTACGAGCAGTACTTC.

This clonotype was seen a few times. The chain recombines TRBV20-1 with TRBJ1-6; no firm D call. The CDR3 is 12 residues long. V lost 5 bases, J lost 10 bases, and 12 bases lay in between. The germline V gene encodes CDR1 DFQATT and CDR2 SNEGSKA (reference sequence). CDR3 protein: CSAYNTGSPLHF. CDR3 in DNA: TGCAGTGCTTACAACACCGGCTCACCCCTCCACTTT.

The DNA for the CDR3 is TGCAGCGTCATGACAGTGTTTTACGAGCAGTACTTC. Encoded protein: CSVMTVFYEQYF. The chain carries TRBV29-1 and TRBJ2-7; D may be TRBD1 (5 bases). V gave up 6 bases and J gave up 4 bases, with 13 bases separating them. The CDR3 length is 12 residues. CDR1 is SQVTM, CDR2 ANQGSEA, per germline.

The chain couples TRBV27 to TRBJ2-5, with 7 bases matching TRBD1. Germline trimming cut 6 bases from V and 5 bases from J; bases unmatched to any gene: 9. The CDR3 length is 14 residues. Germline assignment: CDR1 MNHEY and CDR2 SMNVEV (reference sequence). The CDR3 nucleotides read TGTGCCAGCAGCCGGACAGGACCCTCGGAGACCCAGTACTTC. It encodes CASSRTGPSETQYF.

V gene TRBV20-1 combines with J gene TRBJ2-1; 7 bases align to TRBD2. The germline V gene encodes CDR1 DFQATT and CDR2 SNEGSKA (reference sequence). This CDR3 comprises 15 residues. V shed 3 bases and J 9 bases; nucleotides not matched to a gene: 14. CDR3 sequence: CSARRPGGRVPEQFF. The CDR3 nucleotides are TGCAGTGCTAGGCGTCCGGGCGGGAGAGTTCCTGAGCAGTTCTTC.

This clonotype was observed many times. This rearrangement joins TRBV6-5 to TRBJ1-1; D perhaps matches TRBD1 (5 bases). CDR3 length: 17 amino acids. The germline V gene encodes CDR1 MNHEY and CDR2 SVGAGI. V lost 3 bases, J lost 1 base, and 18 bases lay in between. The CDR3 spells CASSYSTQGGWNTEAFF. The CDR3 DNA reads TGTGCCAGCAGTTATTCAACGCAGGGAGGATGGAACACTGAAGCTTTCTTT.

The genes are TRBV5-1 and TRBJ2-3; 9 bases fit TRBD2. Germline trimming cut 4 bases from V and 4 bases from J; bases unmatched to any gene: 10. Germline V CDR1 and CDR2: SGHRS, YFSETQ. The length of the CDR3 is 16 residues. The CDR3 sequence: CASSPGTSWSADTQYF. The DNA for the CDR3 is TGCGCCAGCAGCCCAGGGACTAGCTGGAGTGCAGATACGCAGTATTTT.